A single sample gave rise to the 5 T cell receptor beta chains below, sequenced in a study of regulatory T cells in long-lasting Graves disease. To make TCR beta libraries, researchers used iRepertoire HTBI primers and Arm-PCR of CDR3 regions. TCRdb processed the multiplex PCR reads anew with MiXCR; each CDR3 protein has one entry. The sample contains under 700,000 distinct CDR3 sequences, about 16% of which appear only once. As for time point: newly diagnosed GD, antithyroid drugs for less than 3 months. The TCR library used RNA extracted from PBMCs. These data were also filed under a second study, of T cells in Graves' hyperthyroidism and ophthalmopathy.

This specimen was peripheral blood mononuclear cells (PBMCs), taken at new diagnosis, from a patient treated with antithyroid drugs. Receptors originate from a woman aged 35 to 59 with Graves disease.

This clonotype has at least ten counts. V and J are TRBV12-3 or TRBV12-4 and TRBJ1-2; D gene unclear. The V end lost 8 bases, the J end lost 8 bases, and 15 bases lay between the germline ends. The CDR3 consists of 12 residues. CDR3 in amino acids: CASGPSRQGYTF. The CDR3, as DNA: TGTGCCAGCGGCCCCTCACGACAAGGCTACACCTTC.

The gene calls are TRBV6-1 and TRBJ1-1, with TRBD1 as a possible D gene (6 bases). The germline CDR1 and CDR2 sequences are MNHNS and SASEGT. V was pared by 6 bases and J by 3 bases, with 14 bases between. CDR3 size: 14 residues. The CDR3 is CASRYGGSYTEAFF. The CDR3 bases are TGTGCCAGCAGGTATGGGGGCAGTTACACTGAAGCTTTCTTT.

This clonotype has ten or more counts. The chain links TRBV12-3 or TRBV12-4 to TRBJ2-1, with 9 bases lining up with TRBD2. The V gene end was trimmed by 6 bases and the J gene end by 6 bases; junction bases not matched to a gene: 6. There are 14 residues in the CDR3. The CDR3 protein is CASSQRGVGNEQFF. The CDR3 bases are TGTGCCAGCAGCCAGCGGGGGGTGGGCAATGAGCAGTTCTTC.

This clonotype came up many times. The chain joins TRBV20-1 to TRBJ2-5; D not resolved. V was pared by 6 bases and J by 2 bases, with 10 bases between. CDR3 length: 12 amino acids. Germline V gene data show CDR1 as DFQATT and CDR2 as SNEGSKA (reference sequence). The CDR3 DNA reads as TGCAGTGCGAGACGTGGGCAAGAGACCCAGTACTTC. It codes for CSARRGQETQYF.

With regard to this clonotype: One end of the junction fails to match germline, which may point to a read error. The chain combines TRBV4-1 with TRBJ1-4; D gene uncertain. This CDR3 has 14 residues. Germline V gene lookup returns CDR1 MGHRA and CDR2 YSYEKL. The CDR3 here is CASSQVALNEKLLF. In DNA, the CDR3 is TGCGCCAGCAGCCAGGTGGCTCTTAATGAAAAACTGCTTTTT.